A selection of T cell receptor beta chains follows, all from one sample in a study of T cells in Graves' hyperthyroidism and ophthalmopathy. TCRdb passed the multiplex PCR reads through MiXCR, listing each CDR3 protein once. The table lists hundreds of thousands of distinct CDR3 sequences, roughly a sixth of them singletons. Sequencing was performed on blood. All receptors come from a woman in her 50s with Graves' hyperthyroidism that later progressed to Graves' ophthalmopathy. CDR3s include the opening cysteine and the closing phenylalanine or tryptophan. A D gene is named only where the DNA matches it firmly. Only some rows state a clone size, as once, few, many or a class for expanded clones.

CDR3 length,D gene,V gene,J gene,clone size,CDR3 protein,CDR3 DNA
15,TRBD1,TRBV2,TRBJ1-5,few,CASSDRDRLFQPQHF,TGTGCCAGCAGTGATCGGGACAGGCTTTTTCAGCCCCAGCATTTT
16,TRBD2,TRBV5-1,TRBJ2-5,few,CASSLLERGFQETQYF,TGCGCCAGCAGCCTGCTGGAGCGGGGGTTTCAAGAGACCCAGTACTTC
16,TRBD1,TRBV5-1,TRBJ2-1,many,CASSLVAGTGGNEQFF,TGCGCCAGCAGCTTGGTGGCGGGGACAGGCGGGAATGAGCAGTTCTTC
21,TRBD1,TRBV20-1,TRBJ2-6,few,CSASDQFPGQGREKGANVLTF,TGCAGTGCTAGCGACCAATTTCCGGGACAGGGTAGGGAGAAAGGGGCCAACGTCCTGACTTTC
15,NA,TRBV7-2,TRBJ2-5,NA,CASAPTGGLRETQYF,TGTGCCAGCGCGCCAACCGGGGGCCTGAGGGAGACCCAGTACTTC
16,NA,TRBV9,TRBJ1-4,NA,CASSVAVQGPNEKLFF,TGTGCCAGCAGCGTAGCGGTGCAGGGACCTAATGAAAAACTGTTTTTT
14,NA,TRBV10-3,TRBJ1-1,NA,CAIKIRQLNTEAFF,TGTGCCATCAAGATTCGTCAGTTGAACACTGAAGCTTTCTTT
12,NA,TRBV30,TRBJ1-2,few,CAWSLGYYGYTF,TGTGCCTGGAGTTTAGGGTACTATGGCTACACCTTC
15,TRBD1,TRBV27,TRBJ2-7,many,CASSPGQASSYEQYF,TGTGCCAGCAGTCCGGGACAGGCGAGCTCCTACGAGCAGTACTTC
16,NA,TRBV7-2,TRBJ2-5,NA,CTSSLSPVSYQETQYF,TGTACCAGCAGCTTATCGCCGGTTTCGTACCAAGAGACCCAGTACTTC
12,NA,TRBV5-1,TRBJ2-5,NA,CASSWDLETQYF,TGCGCCAGCAGCTGGGACCTCGAGACCCAGTACTTC
14,TRBD1,TRBV30,TRBJ1-2,NA,CAWSGPGTGNGYTF,TGTGCCTGGAGTGGCCCCGGGACAGGGAATGGCTACACCTTC
17,TRBD1,TRBV4-2,TRBJ2-3,NA,CASSQRHRGVGTDTQYF,TGTGCCAGCAGCCAGAGACACAGGGGAGTTGGCACAGATACGCAGTATTTT
17,NA,TRBV11-2,TRBJ2-7,NA,CASSLDEKRDKDYEQYF,TGTGCCAGCAGCTTAGATGAGAAGAGGGACAAGGATTACGAGCAGTACTTC
16,TRBD1,TRBV6-1,TRBJ1-6,NA,CASRTPRGLYNSPLHF,TGTGCCAGCAGAACACCGAGGGGGCTTTATAATTCACCCCTCCACTTT
15,NA,TRBV3-1,TRBJ2-7,NA,CASSPDGASPYEQYF,TGTGCCAGCAGCCCAGACGGCGCCTCTCCCTACGAGCAGTACTTC
16,TRBD1,TRBV5-1,TRBJ1-3,few,CASSGQGQSTGNTIYF,TGCGCCAGCAGCGGACAGGGACAATCCACGGGAAACACCATATATTTT
16,NA,TRBV19,TRBJ1-5,few,CASSIHPRQSNQPQHF,TGTGCCAGTAGTATACATCCTCGCCAGAGCAATCAGCCCCAGCATTTT
13,NA,TRBV5-6,TRBJ2-7,NA,CASSLSNTYEQYF,TGTGCCAGCAGCTTAAGTAACACCTACGAGCAGTACTTC
15,TRBD1,TRBV7-9,TRBJ1-4,many,CASSSGQALSEKLFF,TGTGCCAGCAGCTCTGGACAGGCTCTGAGCGAAAAACTGTTTTTT
16,TRBD1,TRBV27,TRBJ1-2,many,CASSSQTGLSNYGYTF,TGTGCCAGCAGTTCGCAGACAGGGCTTTCTAACTATGGCTACACCTTC
13,NA,TRBV28,TRBJ1-6,NA,CASSLDSNSPLHF,TGTGCCAGCAGTCTCGATTCGAATTCACCCCTCCACTTT
18,TRBD1,TRBV11-3,TRBJ2-5,many,CASSLGHGTGLDEETQYF,TGTGCCAGCAGCTTAGGACACGGGACAGGGTTAGATGAAGAGACCCAGTACTTC
17,NA,TRBV5-4,TRBJ2-2,NA,CASSWSFSNANTGELFF,TGTGCCAGCAGCTGGTCATTCTCCAACGCGAACACCGGGGAGCTGTTTTTT
15,NA,TRBV10-3,TRBJ1-3,few,CAITAGVPPVNTIYF,TGTGCCATCACGGCCGGGGTCCCCCCCGTAAACACCATATATTTT
16,NA,TRBV6-1,TRBJ2-3,few,CASSRSRRGRSDTQYF,TGTGCCAGCAGCCGCTCTAGGCGGGGTAGGTCAGATACGCAGTATTTT
16,NA,TRBV11-1,TRBJ2-1,many,CASSLEAGATYNEQFF,TGTGCCAGCAGCTTAGAGGCGGGGGCCACTTACAATGAGCAGTTCTTC
11,NA,TRBV10-3,TRBJ2-3,NA,CAISEGDTQYF,TGTGCCATCAGTGAGGGGGATACGCAGTATTTT
13,NA,TRBV29-1,TRBJ2-5,few,CSHAGVIQETQYF,TGCAGCCACGCGGGTGTCATCCAAGAGACCCAGTACTTC
13,NA,TRBV10-3,TRBJ1-1,NA,CANQGGLGTEAFF,TGTGCCAATCAGGGAGGGCTCGGCACTGAAGCTTTCTTT
16,TRBD2,TRBV12-3/TRBV12-4,TRBJ2-2,NA,CASSFLAGGHYGELFF,TGTGCCAGCAGTTTTCTAGCGGGGGGGCATTATGGGGAGCTGTTTTTT
15,TRBD2,TRBV18,TRBJ2-3,many,CASSPVGGGTDTQYF,TGTGCCAGCTCACCGGTTGGGGGGGGCACAGATACGCAGTATTTT
14,NA,TRBV7-9,TRBJ1-5,NA,CASSLDGDHQPQHF,TGTGCCAGCAGCTTAGATGGGGATCATCAGCCCCAGCATTTT
15,TRBD1,TRBV27,TRBJ1-1,NA,CASRTTGIMNTEAFF,TGTGCCAGCAGGACGACAGGGATAATGAACACTGAAGCTTTCTTT
15,NA,TRBV6-1,TRBJ1-5,many,CASSKNRDSNQPQHF,TGTGCCAGCAGTAAGAACAGGGATAGCAATCAGCCCCAGCATTTT
17,TRBD1,TRBV4-2,TRBJ1-1,NA,CASSQDRGVQGSKEAFF,TGTGCCAGCAGCCAAGATAGAGGGGTACAGGGGTCGAAGGAAGCTTTCTTT
18,NA,TRBV7-9,TRBJ2-5,many,CASSSHRTATMYQETQYF,TGTGCCAGCAGCTCCCACAGGACAGCCACAATGTACCAAGAGACCCAGTACTTC
18,NA,TRBV5-1,TRBJ2-4,few,CASSPGESAGNAKNIQYF,TGCGCCAGCAGCCCCGGGGAGTCTGCGGGTAATGCCAAAAACATTCAGTACTTC
16,NA,TRBV6-2/TRBV6-3,TRBJ1-2,few,CASSYSNIGDNYGYTF,TGTGCCAGCAGTTACTCGAATATTGGGGATAACTATGGCTACACCTTC
14,NA,TRBV20-1,TRBJ2-5,NA,CSAKPPRVRETQYF,TGCAGTGCTAAACCTCCCAGGGTTAGGGAGACCCAGTACTTC
15,NA,TRBV6-5,TRBJ1-6,NA,CASSYVRVLDSPLHF,TGTGCCAGCAGTTATGTCAGGGTTCTGGATTCACCCCTCCACTTT
11,NA,TRBV5-1,TRBJ2-1,many,CASRIGNEQFF,TGCGCCAGCAGGATAGGCAATGAGCAGTTCTTC
13,NA,TRBV27,TRBJ2-1,many,CASSPTGLNEQFF,TGTGCCAGCAGTCCGACTGGGCTCAATGAGCAGTTCTTC
14,NA,TRBV3-1,TRBJ1-2,many,CASSQDSQPYGYTF,TGTGCCAGCAGCCAGGACAGCCAGCCCTATGGCTACACCTTC
13,NA,TRBV6-1,TRBJ1-5,many,CASTPGGRQPQHF,TGTGCCAGCACTCCGGGGGGTCGTCAGCCCCAGCATTTT
14,NA,TRBV4-1,TRBJ2-5,few,CASSQDGAGETQYF,TGCGCCAGCAGCCAAGACGGGGCCGGGGAGACCCAGTACTTC
14,TRBD1,TRBV6-1,TRBJ1-4,NA,CASRNRGGDEKLFF,TGTGCCAGCAGAAACAGGGGAGGCGATGAAAAACTGTTTTTT
14,NA,TRBV13,TRBJ2-2,few,CASSDSLRPGELFF,TGTGCCAGCTCGGACTCTCTAAGACCCGGGGAGCTGTTTTTT
15,TRBD1,TRBV30,TRBJ1-2,few,CAWSVHTGGGYGYTF,TGTGCCTGGAGTGTACATACAGGGGGGGGCTATGGCTACACCTTC
14,NA,TRBV12-3/TRBV12-4,TRBJ1-1,NA,CASRSIGVTTEAFF,TGTGCCAGCAGATCGATAGGGGTTACAACTGAAGCTTTCTTT